A selection of T cell receptor beta chains follows, all from one sample in a study of T cell responses to AZD1222 COVID-19 vaccine. Only in-frame clones appear in the TCRdb table, and some are missing; sequencing was by immunoSEQ multiplex PCR. The data hold 100,000 to 150,000 clones, with about 92% observed a single time. Sample: peripheral blood, taken on day 0 of AZD1222 vaccination. The origin of the receptors is an adult in good health. Both conserved end residues are part of each CDR3. D genes are given only for firm matches. Expanded clones are given a class, and other clones once, few, many or no size at all.

d_gene: -; v_gene: TRBV5-1; abundance: -; j_gene: TRBJ2-1; CDR3aa: CASSLDPGISYNEQFF; CDR3nt: TGCGCCAGCAGCTTGGATCCCGGGATCTCCTACAATGAGCAGTTCTTC
d_gene: -; v_gene: TRBV3-1/TRBV3-2; abundance: -; j_gene: TRBJ2-1; CDR3aa: CASSQVTNEQFF; CDR3nt: TGTGCCAGCAGCCAGGTTACCAATGAGCAGTTCTTC
d_gene: -; v_gene: TRBV9; abundance: -; j_gene: TRBJ1-1; CDR3aa: CASSAILNTEAFF; CDR3nt: TGTGCCAGCAGCGCCATATTGAACACTGAAGCTTTCTTT
d_gene: -; v_gene: TRBV27; abundance: -; j_gene: TRBJ2-7; CDR3aa: CASTPIGTGSIREQYF; CDR3nt: TGTGCCAGCACTCCCATCGGTACGGGATCAATACGCGAGCAGTACTTC
d_gene: TRBD2; v_gene: TRBV19; abundance: -; j_gene: TRBJ2-1; CDR3aa: CASRDGRSNEQFF; CDR3nt: TGTGCCAGTAGGGACGGGAGGTCAAATGAGCAGTTCTTC
d_gene: TRBD1; v_gene: TRBV9; abundance: -; j_gene: TRBJ1-2; CDR3aa: CASSVGEGQNYGYTF; CDR3nt: TGTGCCAGCAGCGTAGGGGAGGGACAGAACTATGGCTACACCTTC
d_gene: -; v_gene: TRBV28; abundance: -; j_gene: TRBJ2-7; CDR3aa: CASTNPVTAEQYF; CDR3nt: TGTGCCAGCACCAACCCGGTGACAGCCGAGCAGTACTTC
d_gene: TRBD2; v_gene: TRBV5-5; abundance: -; j_gene: TRBJ2-1; CDR3aa: CASSLDRSLANPSYNEQFF; CDR3nt: TGTGCCAGCAGCTTGGACCGGTCACTAGCGAATCCCTCCTACAATGAGCAGTTCTTC
d_gene: -; v_gene: TRBV9; abundance: -; j_gene: TRBJ2-3; CDR3aa: CASSVAITDTQYF; CDR3nt: TGTGCCAGCAGCGTAGCTATCACAGATACGCAGTATTTT
d_gene: TRBD2; v_gene: TRBV2; abundance: few; j_gene: TRBJ2-7; CDR3aa: CASSELSGTTFPYEQYF; CDR3nt: TGTGCCAGCAGTGAACTGAGCGGGACTACGTTCCCTTACGAGCAGTACTTC
d_gene: TRBD1; v_gene: TRBV28; abundance: -; j_gene: TRBJ2-1; CDR3aa: CASSLSQGAYNEQFF; CDR3nt: TGTGCCAGCAGTTTAAGCCAGGGGGCCTACAATGAGCAGTTCTTC
d_gene: -; v_gene: TRBV7-9; abundance: -; j_gene: TRBJ1-4; CDR3aa: CASSLRGTNEKLFF; CDR3nt: TGTGCCAGCTCGCTCCGGGGAACTAATGAAAAACTGTTTTTT
d_gene: TRBD1; v_gene: TRBV28; abundance: -; j_gene: TRBJ1-1; CDR3aa: CASSLDRKAEAFF; CDR3nt: TGTGCCAGCAGTTTGGACAGGAAAGCTGAAGCTTTCTTT
d_gene: -; v_gene: TRBV6-4; abundance: -; j_gene: TRBJ1-5; CDR3aa: CASSEVSGVSNQPQHF; CDR3nt: TGTGCCAGCAGTGAGGTTTCGGGGGTTAGCAATCAGCCCCAGCATTTT
d_gene: -; v_gene: TRBV9; abundance: -; j_gene: TRBJ2-3; CDR3aa: CASNRGAGTDTQYF; CDR3nt: TGTGCCAGCAATCGGGGAGCAGGGACAGATACGCAGTATTTT
d_gene: -; v_gene: TRBV5-1; abundance: -; j_gene: TRBJ2-2; CDR3aa: CASSLAQGSGTGELFF; CDR3nt: TGCGCCAGCAGCTTGGCCCAGGGGAGTGGGACCGGGGAGCTGTTTTTT
d_gene: -; v_gene: TRBV5-4; abundance: -; j_gene: TRBJ1-6; CDR3aa: CASSFQGLGNSPLHF; CDR3nt: TGTGCCAGCAGCTTCCAGGGACTTGGAAATTCACCCCTCCACTTT
d_gene: -; v_gene: TRBV12-5; abundance: -; j_gene: TRBJ2-5; CDR3aa: CASLSSGQETQYF; CDR3nt: TGTGCTAGCCTCTCAAGCGGTCAAGAGACCCAGTACTTC
d_gene: TRBD1; v_gene: TRBV3-1/TRBV3-2; abundance: -; j_gene: TRBJ1-1; CDR3aa: CASSHNRGLPAFF; CDR3nt: TGTGCCAGCAGCCACAACAGGGGGCTACCAGCTTTCTTT
d_gene: -; v_gene: TRBV5-1; abundance: once; j_gene: TRBJ2-1; CDR3aa: CASSLEGSYNEQFF; CDR3nt: TGCGCCAGCAGCTTGGAGGGGTCCTACAATGAGCAGTTCTTC
d_gene: TRBD2; v_gene: TRBV9; abundance: -; j_gene: TRBJ2-1; CDR3aa: CASSPPGLASNNEQFF; CDR3nt: TGTGCCAGCAGCCCACCGGGACTAGCGTCAAACAATGAGCAGTTCTTC
d_gene: -; v_gene: TRBV5-1; abundance: -; j_gene: TRBJ2-3; CDR3aa: CASSTASESTDTQYF; CDR3nt: TGCGCCAGCAGCACCGCTAGCGAAAGCACAGATACGCAGTATTTT
d_gene: -; v_gene: TRBV24-1; abundance: -; j_gene: TRBJ1-5; CDR3aa: CATSDFDSPHQPQHF; CDR3nt: TGTGCCACCAGTGATTTCGACAGCCCCCATCAGCCCCAGCATTTT
d_gene: TRBD1; v_gene: TRBV6-6; abundance: -; j_gene: TRBJ1-2; CDR3aa: CASSYPPGQGDGYTF; CDR3nt: TGTGCCAGCAGTTACCCTCCAGGACAGGGGGATGGCTACACCTTC
d_gene: -; v_gene: TRBV7-9; abundance: -; j_gene: TRBJ2-3; CDR3aa: CASSPGGRAGTDTQYF; CDR3nt: TGTGCCAGCAGCCCAGGGGGGAGGGCCGGAACAGATACGCAGTATTTT
d_gene: -; v_gene: TRBV6-4; abundance: once; j_gene: TRBJ1-2; CDR3aa: CASSPGLTANYGYTF; CDR3nt: TGTGCCAGCAGCCCGGGACTCACGGCTAACTATGGCTACACCTTC
d_gene: -; v_gene: TRBV28; abundance: -; j_gene: TRBJ2-1; CDR3aa: CASSPSRTPANEQFF; CDR3nt: TGTGCCAGCAGCCCCTCCCGGACTCCGGCGAATGAGCAGTTCTTC
d_gene: -; v_gene: TRBV6-5; abundance: -; j_gene: TRBJ2-7; CDR3aa: CASSPLDGSYEQYF; CDR3nt: TGTGCCAGCAGTCCTCTGGACGGTTCCTACGAGCAGTACTTC
d_gene: -; v_gene: TRBV12-3/TRBV12-4; abundance: -; j_gene: TRBJ2-2; CDR3aa: CASRGLGTGELFF; CDR3nt: TGTGCCAGCAGGGGGCTTGGCACCGGGGAGCTGTTTTTT
d_gene: -; v_gene: TRBV21-1; abundance: -; j_gene: TRBJ2-7; CDR3aa: CASSRGNEQYF; CDR3nt: TGTGCCAGCAGCAGGGGGAACGAGCAGTACTTC
d_gene: -; v_gene: TRBV5-4; abundance: -; j_gene: TRBJ2-5; CDR3aa: CASSLPGAMETQYF; CDR3nt: TGTGCCAGCAGCTTACCGGGGGCCATGGAGACCCAGTACTTC
d_gene: -; v_gene: TRBV9; abundance: -; j_gene: TRBJ2-1; CDR3aa: CASSAGLGSYNEQFF; CDR3nt: TGTGCCAGCAGCGCTGGACTGGGCTCCTACAATGAGCAGTTCTTC
d_gene: -; v_gene: TRBV11-2; abundance: -; j_gene: TRBJ1-2; CDR3aa: CASSQRRAYGYTF; CDR3nt: TGTGCCAGCAGTCAAAGACGGGCCTATGGCTACACCTTC
d_gene: TRBD2; v_gene: TRBV10-1; abundance: -; j_gene: TRBJ2-7; CDR3aa: CASTSTSGSDVSYEQYF; CDR3nt: TGCGCCAGCACCTCGACTAGCGGGAGTGATGTATCCTACGAGCAGTACTTC
d_gene: TRBD2; v_gene: TRBV11-2; abundance: once; j_gene: TRBJ2-1; CDR3aa: CASRYAGIAGVHNEQFF; CDR3nt: TGTGCCAGCCGTTATGCGGGCATAGCGGGTGTCCACAATGAGCAGTTCTTC
d_gene: -; v_gene: TRBV3-1/TRBV3-2; abundance: -; j_gene: TRBJ1-3; CDR3aa: CASSQSRGNTIYF; CDR3nt: TGTGCCAGCAGCCAATCACGAGGAAACACCATATATTTT
d_gene: -; v_gene: TRBV19; abundance: -; j_gene: TRBJ1-5; CDR3aa: CASSIEGNQPQHF; CDR3nt: TGTGCCAGTAGTATAGAGGGGAATCAGCCCCAGCATTTT
d_gene: -; v_gene: TRBV7-3; abundance: -; j_gene: TRBJ1-6; CDR3aa: CASSKQAYSPLHF; CDR3nt: TGTGCCAGCAGCAAACAGGCATATTCACCCCTCCACTTT